This TCR beta chain stems from a study of graft-versus-host responses after intestinal transplantation. At the level of the study: Each transplant was multivisceral, liver-intestinal, or isolated intestinal. Following induction with anti-thymocyte globulin, all recipients were given tacrolimus and steroids for three to four years. Whole-study results and caveats: Individuals who had graft-donor T cell macrochimerism had allografts that showed high graft-versus-host to host-versus-graft clonal ratios. Recipient marrow harbored GvH clones, some of which surfaced first in ileum or blood.

With respect to this clone: Its antigen remains unknown.

The germline V gene encodes CDR1 KGHSH and CDR2 LQKENI. The CDR3 totals 13 residues. V lost 6 bases and J lost 6, with 9 bases in between. The assay was immunoSEQ multiplex PCR, and TCRdb's table has in-frame clones only and misses some. The data contain almost 55,000 clones, 75% to 95% of them singletons. The sample here was PBMCs, taken 650 to 670 days after intestinal transplant. This TCR derives from a human patient who received an intestinal transplant, so some T cells may come from the graft donor. The chain employs TRBV18 and TRBJ1-6, with D unresolved. DNA of the CDR3: TGTGCCAGCTCGACGGAGTTTAATTCACCCCTCCACTTT. As protein: CASSTEFNSPLHF.